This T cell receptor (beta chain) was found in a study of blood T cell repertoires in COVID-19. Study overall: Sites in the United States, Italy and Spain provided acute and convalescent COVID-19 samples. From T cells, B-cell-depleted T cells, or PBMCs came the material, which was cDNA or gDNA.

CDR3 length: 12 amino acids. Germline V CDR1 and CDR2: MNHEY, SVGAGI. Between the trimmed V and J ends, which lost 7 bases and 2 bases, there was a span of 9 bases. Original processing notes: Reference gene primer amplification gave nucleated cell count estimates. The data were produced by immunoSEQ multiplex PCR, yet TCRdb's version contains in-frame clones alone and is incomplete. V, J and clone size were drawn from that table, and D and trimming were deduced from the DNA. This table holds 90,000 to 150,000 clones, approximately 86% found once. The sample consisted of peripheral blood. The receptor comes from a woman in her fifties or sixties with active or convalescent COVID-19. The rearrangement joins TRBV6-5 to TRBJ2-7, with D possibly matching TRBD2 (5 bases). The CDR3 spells CASMRETYEQYF. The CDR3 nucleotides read TGTGCCAGCATGAGGGAAACCTACGAGCAGTACTTC.